The clone carrying this TCR beta chain was found a few times. Its matching antigen is unknown. TCRdb independently ran MiXCR on the RT-PCR reads; one entry per CDR3 protein. The sample yields about 520,000 distinct CDR3 sequences, approximately 7.7% seen once. The sample originates from a study of response to subunit inactivated influenza vaccine. Overall study findings and caveats: Few additional T cells are recruited per seasonal influenza vaccination, authors suggested.

The CDR3 is 17 amino acids. CDR1 is SNHLY and CDR2 is FYNNEI in the germline V gene. V lost 6 bases, J lost 3 bases, and 22 bases lay in between. The chain links TRBV2 to TRBJ2-3; D not resolved. Source: PBMCs from blood, taken less than 30 months after vaccination. The origin of this receptor is a man between 50 and 69 years old who received an inactivated influenza vaccine. The CDR3 DNA follows: TGTGCCAGCAGGATCCGAATCCCAGGAGAGAGTACAGATACGCAGTATTTT. Translating gives CASRIRIPGESTDTQYF. Filled out from reference TRBV2 and TRBJ2-3, the complete variable domain reads EPEVTQTPSHQVTQMGQEVILRCVPISNHLYFYWYRQILGQKVEFLVSFYNNEISEKSEIFDDQFSVERPDGSNFTLKIRSTKLEDSAMYFCASRIRIPGESTDTQYFGPGTRLTVL.